This T cell receptor (beta chain) is from a study of T cells in localized non-small cell lung cancer (TCRdb year 2020). Broadly, across the study: T cell repertoires of 200 to 250 early-stage NSCLC patients were analyzed, with tumors being compared against uninvolved tumor-adjacent lungs. NSCLC patients had a mean age of around 66 years, and 129 were male and about a hundred female. The cohort was made up of some 240 treatment-naive NSCLC patients whose localized lung tumors had been resected. Overall study outcomes, separate from this receptor: Uninvolved tumor-adjacent lung showed the highest T cell clonality, higher than tumor, which suggests more focused antigenic responses in the uninvolved tumor-adjacent lung. Because multi-region tumor sequencing was not performed, intratumor heterogeneity could not be ruled out. Because the study design was exploratory, TCR variables were selected using unadjusted p-values without false-discovery rate correction. A median of 57 of the top 100 tumor clones were detected in paired uninvolved adjacent lung, and 28 of these tumor clones were also found among the top 100 clones of the paired uninvolved adjacent lung. Higher blood T cell density associated with longer overall survival, while higher adjacent-lung clonality associated with shorter survival.

At diagnosis, peripheral blood, uninvolved tumor-adjacent lung and tumor were collected and were preserved as a mix of fresh-frozen and FFPE material. For TCR repertoire profiling, blood samples were analyzed in the form of peripheral blood mononuclear cells. The CDR3 starts with the cysteine, ends with the phenylalanine, and has 17 residues. Only CDR3 DNA is held: 51 bases, read in frame from base 1. Trimming at the junction amounts to 0 bases on V and 7 bases on J, and the germline ends lie 19 bases apart. According to the germline V gene (reference sequence), CDR1 reads SGHNT and CDR2 reads YYREEE. Notes on this clone: It has no known antigen specificity. Base quality data are lacking; no much larger clone is found one base away.

The immunoSEQ Assay was used to sequence TCR beta CDR3 regions from DNA. The original pipeline was this. T cell density was computed as TCR beta template counts normalized to usable DNA estimated by amplifying housekeeping genes. Richness was estimated using the preseqR package, with extrapolation to 400,000 templates for PBMC samples and to 120,000 templates for tissue samples. Clonality was defined as one minus Pielou's evenness. To identify tissue-enriched TCRs, differential abundance testing was run on productive amino-acid clonotypes with a minimum total count of 5 and an alpha of 0.1. The Jaccard Index and the Morisita Overlap Index were used to measure repertoire overlap between compartments. GLIPH grouped TCR beta CDR3s together with public tetramer-defined viral CDR3s, and a viral motif had to include at least three viral sequences and show V-gene enrichment. TCRdb limited this immuneACCESS table to in-frame rearrangements with V and J called. A share of clones is missing; checked studies link under half to unresolved V genes, and the rest is unexplained. V, J and clone size were drawn from that table, and D and trimming were deduced from the DNA. The sample table records tens of thousands of clones; 90% to 95% of these occur just once. The ten top clones hold 0.73% of the sample.

The source of this sequence is a woman aged 35 to 75 with stage I lung adenocarcinoma. The sequence links TRBV5-4 to TRBJ1-4, and perhaps TRBD1 as D gene, on 5 matching bases. This material consisted of peripheral blood, taken before any cancer treatment. The sequence in DNA is TGTGCCAGCAGCTTGGGGACGCCGGGACGTCGGGGTGAAAAACTGTTTTTT. This gives the protein CASSLGTPGRRGEKLFF.